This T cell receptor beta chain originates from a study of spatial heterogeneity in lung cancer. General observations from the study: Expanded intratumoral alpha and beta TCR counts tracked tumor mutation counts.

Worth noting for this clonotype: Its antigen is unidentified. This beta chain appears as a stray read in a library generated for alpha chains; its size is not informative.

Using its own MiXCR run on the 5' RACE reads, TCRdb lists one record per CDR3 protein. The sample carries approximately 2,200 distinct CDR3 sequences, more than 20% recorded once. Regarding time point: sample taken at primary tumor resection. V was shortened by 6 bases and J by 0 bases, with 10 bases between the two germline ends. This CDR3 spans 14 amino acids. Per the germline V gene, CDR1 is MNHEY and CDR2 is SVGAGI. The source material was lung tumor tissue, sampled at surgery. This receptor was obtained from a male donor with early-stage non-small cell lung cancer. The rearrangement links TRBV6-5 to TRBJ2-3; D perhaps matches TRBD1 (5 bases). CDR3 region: CASRGGASTDTQYF. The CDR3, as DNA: TGTGCCAGCAGAGGTGGGGCTAGCACAGATACGCAGTATTTT.